This note documents a single T cell receptor (beta chain) sequence. The data stem from a study of monozygotic twins with cystic fibrosis. Method: immunoSEQ multiplex PCR; TCRdb's copy keeps in-frame clones and lacks some. The sample includes around 10,000 clones, more than 99% seen only once; the top ten take around 0.38%. Trimming removed 3 bases from V and 7 bases from J; junction bases left unmatched: 8. Germline V gives CDR1 SGDLS, CDR2 YYNGEE. The CDR3 extends over 16 amino acids. The chain has TRBV9 and TRBJ2-1, with 12 bases that match TRBD2. This clonotype was obtained from a man aged 18 to 29 with cystic fibrosis. Sequenced: blood. The CDR3 reads CASSDLAGGPGNEQFF. CDR3 nucleotides: TGTGCCAGCAGCGACCTAGCGGGAGGGCCCGGAAATGAGCAGTTCTTC.